Described below is a single T cell receptor (beta chain) sequence and its context. There is no known antigen for this receptor. The cohort consisted of hundreds of healthy bone marrow donors. At the time of sampling, all cohort members were nominally healthy, though unrecorded immune exposures were likely present. The donor was CMV seronegative and was included in the group of hundreds of seronegative cohort members. A peripheral blood sample was collected from each donor, and TCR beta sequencing was performed on peripheral blood mononuclear cells. The Qiagen DNeasy Blood Extraction Kit was used to extract genomic DNA from the blood cell samples. The CDR3 starts with the cysteine, ends with the phenylalanine, and has 16 residues. The retained sequence is limited to the CDR3, 48 bases, with the frame set at the first base. The junction carries 21 bases between V and J, which are trimmed by 3 bases and 10 bases respectively. Based on the germline V gene, the CDR1 and CDR2 sequences are MGHRA and YSYEKL.

The sample belongs to a study of cytomegalovirus exposure and HLA in healthy donors (TCRdb year 2017). Regarding the complete study: An earlier analysis of roughly 500 of the donors reported roughly 300 Gb of sequence data and 117 million unique TCR beta sequences obtained from around 170 million T cells. The genetic ancestry cluster associated with self-reported Caucasian donors included around four fifths of the 350 to 500 genotyped donors. A handful of DR-DQ haplotypes were treated as single units for association and clustering because of strong linkage in the cohort. To decide whether each TCR beta V gene segment behaved as functional or pseudogenic, an earlier analysis of some 600 of the donors relied on high-throughput TCR beta sequencing. The study aimed to test whether signatures of past pathogen exposure could be identified by cataloging public T cell receptors. Alongside the repertoire data, information on donor age, sex, ethnicity and CMV serostatus was compiled. Among over 350 genotyped donors of the cohort, an average of around 240,000 unique TCR beta nucleotide sequences were sequenced per donor, 15% to 20% of them non-productive. High-throughput TCR immunosequencing, statistical association of individual TCRs with disease status, and machine learning were combined to predict cytomegalovirus infection status. An early release that covered roughly 600 HLA-typed donors contained around 300 gigabases of sequencing data and 75 million to 100 million unique TCR sequences. In addition to the first cohort of 666 subjects, a separate validation cohort of about 120 different subjects was used. The number of typed donors differed by locus: about 629-640 for A, B, C, DRB1 and DQB1; 522 for DQA1; around 610 for DPA1; and around 470 for DPB1. In a later genetic analysis, genome-wide SNP genotypes for about 55% of the roughly 700 donors were used, and that subset was treated as a discovery cohort. The study used immunosequencing to profile the T cell repertoires of several hundred subjects and linked those repertoires to cytomegalovirus serostatus. Class I and class II HLA loci were covered by the typing at four-digit resolution. In the later analysis, no new phenotypic data were used to find candidate immune exposures; instead, reliance was placed on TCR beta sequences and their occurrence across donors. Every repertoire in the discovery cohort had been generated on one and the same sequencing platform. To study patterns of TCR occurrence, a later analysis re-analyzed previously published TCR beta repertoires from just over 650 donors and added high-resolution HLA genotyping. Overall results and qualifications from the work: CMV serostatus was the only immune exposure information available for the cohort. A later genetic analysis reported fewer N-insertions in productive TCRs among donors in an Asian-associated ancestry cluster than the roughly 640-donor mean. A total of fewer than 200 TCR beta chains were listed by the study as associated with cytomegalovirus. Cytomegalovirus status was reported to be diagnosed by the classifier with high specificity and sensitivity in both the original and validation cohorts. Because HLA typing was unavailable for some donors at each locus, only the typed subset was used in association tests. Linkage disequilibrium might explain the correlated functional status among segregating V segments, but an unknown experimental factor could not be ruled out. A further reported finding was that TCR beta sequences accurately predicted the HLA-A and HLA-B alleles for most subjects in the first cohort. Because counts were too low, around 17 rarely observed V segments, including chromosome 9 orphons, were left out of the earlier analysis of 587 of the donors. The presence/absence analyses assumed that sequencing depth was roughly uniform across donors, and that assumption may not be true. According to a later analysis, parvovirus B19, influenza, CMV and Epstein-Barr virus appeared linked to several top co-occurrence clusters. Specific HLA alleles were associated with about 17,000 TCR beta sequences at a false discovery rate of 0.05 in a later analysis. When HLA alleles, especially DR and DQ, strongly co-occurred, attributing TCR associations to individual alleles was difficult. Most CMV-associated TCR beta chains appeared to be HLA-restricted in a later analysis, and the HLA associations seemed to be driven largely by CMV exposure. Most TCR sequences were seen in very few donors, while some public TCRs were found in many individuals. Some IMGT-functional V segments, including TRBV6-2 and TRBV6-3, could not be distinguished by the 87-base-pair reads and were therefore excluded. In vitro tests confirmed that a few of the cytomegalovirus-associated TCR beta chains recognize cytomegalovirus antigens. This cohort had only TCR beta chains sequenced, and the lack of alpha or paired-chain data limited which features could be detected. In a later analysis, the rate of TCR association differed among HLA loci, with DRB1 alleles having the most associated TCRs and HLA-C alleles having the fewest. A cluster of highly shared sequence variants was judged likely to be a technical artifact of the sequencing pipeline. An earlier analysis of around 540 of the donors showed that most TCR beta V segments appeared in productive rearrangements either about 87% or about 30% of the time, which broadly matched IMGT annotations. A later genetic analysis associated a missense DCLRE1C variant with V-gene and J-gene trimming of TCR beta chains, and an independent cohort replicated the association. It was suggested by the authors that the approach could potentially be generalized to other disease states and immunological phenotypes. A later analysis found that HLA-associated TCR beta chains were more clonally expanded and had lower generation probabilities than equally common non-associated chains.

To prepare the library, the immunoSEQ multiplex PCR assay was applied. For the multiplex PCR, a mixture combining 60 forward primers for TCR Vbeta segments and 13 reverse primers for TCR Jbeta segments was used. The CDR3 region of rearranged TCR beta genes was amplified from genomic DNA with a multiplex PCR assay. Amplified TCR beta libraries were sequenced as 87-base-pair reads on the Illumina HiSeq System. In the paper's pipeline: A later analysis tallied tens of millions of unique TCR beta chains across the 666 repertoires, and approximately 9.9 million of those chains were shared by two or more donors. A nearest-neighbor algorithm error-corrected the raw reads and collapsed the reads into unique sequences, merging closely related sequences to remove PCR and sequencing errors. V, D and J gene segments were assigned by aligning CDR3 sequences to IMGT reference sequences. Each retained sequence needed at least a six-nucleotide match to both a V gene segment and a J gene segment. Rearrangements were classified as productive when the CDR3 lacked stop codons and remained in frame with V and J, and all other rearrangements were classified as non-productive. CDR3 was defined according to IMGT convention as the region running from the second conserved V-encoded cysteine to the conserved J-encoded phenylalanine. The earlier analysis of 550 to 650 of the donors excluded any sequence lacking an unambiguous match to a single V gene segment. In an earlier analysis of several hundred of the donors, V segments were called functional above 56.7% productive rearrangements and were called segregating when the between-donor standard deviation exceeded 5%. To diagnose cytomegalovirus status from the catalog of TCR beta chain sequences, a statistical classification framework was built. In a later analysis, V and J genes were assigned by comparing TCR nucleotide sequences against IMGT/GENE-DB human TR gene sequences. Using the TCRdist pipeline, a later analysis assigned CDR3 sequences along with most-parsimonious VDJ recombination scenarios. In a later analysis, every TCR beta chain was defined by the combination of its CDR3 amino acid sequence and its V-gene family, and reads without a unique V-gene family were dropped. As a way to deal with suspected cross-contamination and a sequencing artifact, a later analysis dropped more than 500 nucleotide sequences that were highly shared and had low generation probability. In a later analysis, a clonal expansion index for each public chain was calculated from normalized within-repertoire ranks of inferred template counts. Generation probabilities in a later analysis came from a VDJ recombination model fitted to out-of-frame rearrangements, and those results were checked against IGoR. In a later analysis, TCR-TCR, TCR-HLA and TCR-CMV co-occurrence was scored with hypergeometric tests, and a repertoire-size bias correction was applied to TCR pairs. False discovery rates were estimated in a later analysis by permuting HLA or CMV assignments 20 times. A later analysis grouped co-occurring TCRs with DBSCAN, adding TCRdist sequence similarity when clustering within HLA-allele-positive subsets. Co-occurrence clustering excluded repertoires with fewer than 30,000 or more than 120,000 public chains, plus five with anomalous nucleotide sharing. The table comes from immuneACCESS by way of TCRdb, which keeps in-frame sequences with V and J called. Part of the clones is missing from these tables; in studies checked, under half for an unresolved V gene and the rest for unknown reasons. Clone size and the V and J calls come from that table; the DNA yielded D and trimming. The sample table includes nearly 200,000 clones. Of the sample, 0.74% falls within the top ten clones.

Recombination connected TRBV4-1 to TRBJ1-4, with TRBD1 tentatively as D gene (6 bases match). The clonotype originates from a boy younger than 18 in good health and CMV-seronegative. Specimen: PBMCs. The CDR3 reads CASSQDPGQIVGKLFF. The DNA sequence is TGCGCCAGCAGCCAGGACCCGGGACAAATAGTTGGAAAACTGTTTTTT.